This T cell receptor (beta chain) was recorded in a study of T cells in Graves' hyperthyroidism and ophthalmopathy. This clonotype was counted ten times or more. Its target is not known. Clinical symptoms, serum thyroxine, TRAb, thyroid ultrasound and orbital computed tomography informed diagnoses. Regarding the study as a whole: Most thyroid-expanded clonotypes above 0.001 were also found in blood.

There were TCR beta CDR3 regions amplified from RNA transcripts. Primed by the HTBI set, a first-round RT-PCR was run on the TCR CDR3. From the multiplex PCR reads, TCRdb called clonotypes with MiXCR, one entry per CDR3 protein. The repertoire consists of about 700,000 distinct CDR3 sequences, with 12% to 15% occurring once and the leading ten covering 10%. Looked up from germline, CDR1 is KGHSH and CDR2 is LQKENI. J gave up 0 bases and V 8 bases, and 9 bases lay outside the gene matches. This CDR3 has 16 amino acids. The J gene is TRBJ1-1, the V gene TRBV18; TRBD1 agrees at 10 bases. The sequence was obtained from a woman younger than 35 with Graves' hyperthyroidism. Sequencing was performed on blood. CDR3 nucleotides: TGTGCCAGCACGCCGGGACAGGGGCTGATGAACACTGAAGCTTTCTTT. This sequence encodes CASTPGQGLMNTEAFF.